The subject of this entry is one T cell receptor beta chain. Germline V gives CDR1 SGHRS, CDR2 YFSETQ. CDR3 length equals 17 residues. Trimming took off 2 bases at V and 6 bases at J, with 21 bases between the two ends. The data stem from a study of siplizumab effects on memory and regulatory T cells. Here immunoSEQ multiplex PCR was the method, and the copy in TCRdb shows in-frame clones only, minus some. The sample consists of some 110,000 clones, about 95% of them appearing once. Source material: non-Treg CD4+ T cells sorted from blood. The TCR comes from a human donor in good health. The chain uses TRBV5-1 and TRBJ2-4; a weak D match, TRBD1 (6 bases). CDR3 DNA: TGCGCCAGCAGCTTACCCCGGGACAATTGGATCGGAAACATTCAGTACTTC. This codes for CASSLPRDNWIGNIQYF.